These 18 T cell receptor beta chains were all obtained from the same sample, sequenced in a study of OX40 agonist ivuxolimab in advanced cancers. Libraries were made using the immunoSEQ multiplex PCR assay. This immuneACCESS table, as held by TCRdb, lists in-frame sequences with V and J called but not all clones. Of the missing ones, under half trace to an unresolved V gene in checked studies; the others have no known cause. This sample comprises around 70,000 clones, roughly 84% of them detected only once. The ten biggest clones cover around 0.73% of the sample. Source: CD4+ or CD8+ T cells sorted from blood, taken in a trial of the OX40 agonist ivuxolimab. The origin of the receptors is an adult with an advanced solid tumor such as melanoma, head and neck, liver or kidney cancer.

This chain uses TRBV18 with TRBJ2-1; D possibly uses TRBD1 or TRBD2 (5 bases each). The CDR3 sequence is 15 residues long. Trimming took 4 bases from V and 2 from J, leaving 12 bases between them. Germline values: CDR1 KGHSH, CDR2 LQKENI. The CDR3 is CASSRTRGTYNEQFF. CDR3 DNA: TGTGCCAGCTCACGAACTAGGGGTACCTACAATGAGCAGTTCTTC.

This clone was seen a handful of times. The J gene is TRBJ1-1, the V gene TRBV28; D gene unclear. V lost 5 bases to trimming and J lost 1 base, with 14 bases between them. The CDR3 totals 15 residues. Per the germline V gene, CDR1 is MDHEN and CDR2 is SYDVKM. DNA for the CDR3: TGTGCCAGCAGTGCCGTCGGTTATACGAACACTGAAGCTTTCTTT. It encodes CASSAVGYTNTEAFF.

V gene TRBV18 combines with J gene TRBJ1-1; perhaps TRBD1 as D (5 bases). Between the trimmed V and J ends, which lost 0 bases and 0 bases, there was a span of 8 bases. This CDR3 has 15 residues. CDR1 and CDR2 (germline): KGHSH, LQKENI. CDR3 residues: CASSPPGVMNTEAFF. The DNA for the CDR3 is TGTGCCAGCTCACCACCAGGGGTCATGAACACTGAAGCTTTCTTT.

The J gene is TRBJ2-2, the V gene TRBV7-3; TRBD1 might be the D (5 bases). CDR1 SGHTA and CDR2 FQGTGA come from the germline V gene. V shed 6 bases and J shed 4 bases, with 15 bases lying between them. The CDR3 length is 15 residues. The CDR3, as DNA: TGTGCCAGCAGGTCGACAGAGACGTCCACCGGGGAGCTGTTTTTT. Protein sequence: CASRSTETSTGELFF. The whole variable domain, remainder taken from reference TRBV7-3 and TRBJ2-2, is GAGVSQTPSNKVTEKGKYVELRCDPISGHTALYWYRQSLGQGPEFLIYFQGTGAADDSGLPNDRFFAVRPEGSVSTLKIQRTERGDSAVYLCASRSTETSTGELFFGEGSRLTVL.

This chain uses TRBV5-1 with TRBJ2-3, with unresolved D. The V gene's germline CDR1 is SGHRS and CDR2 YFSETQ. V was cut by 4 bases and J by 0 bases, with 9 bases left in between. The CDR3 contains 14 residues. CDR3 amino acids: CASSRTVSTDTQYF. The CDR3 DNA sequence: TGCGCCAGCAGCCGGACGGTTAGCACAGATACGCAGTATTTT.

This chain uses TRBV30 with TRBJ2-2, with D unclear. The CDR3 loop spans 12 amino acids. Germline assignment: CDR1 GTSNPN and CDR2 SVGIG (reference sequence). The V end lost 0 bases, the J end lost 6 bases, and 5 bases lay between the germline ends. For the CDR3, the DNA is TGTGCCTGGAGTGTACGCCCCGGGGAGCTGTTTTTT. This gives the protein CAWSVRPGELFF.

The CDR3 here is CASSQTGTGNFF. CDR3 coding DNA: TGTGCCAGCAGCCAAACCGGGACAGGTAATTTCTTC. This chain uses TRBV14 with TRBJ2-1; TRBD1 agrees at 8 bases. CDR1 is SGHDN, CDR2 FVKESK, per germline. CDR3 length equals 12 residues. Trimming took 2 bases from V and 16 from J; bases not matched to a gene: 7.

The rearrangement uses TRBV27 and TRBJ2-1; D may correspond to TRBD1 or TRBD2 (5 bases each). Trimming pared 0 bases from V and 3 bases from J, leaving 15 bases between. This CDR3 contains 17 residues. Germline CDR1 and CDR2: MNHEY and SMNVEV (reference sequence). The DNA of the CDR3 is TGTGCCAGCAGTTTATCGATTGTCGGGACGGTCTACAATGAGCAGTTCTTC. Its protein is CASSLSIVGTVYNEQFF.

This chain joins TRBV30 and TRBJ1-3; maybe TRBD1 (5 bases). The CDR3 spans 15 residues. Germline V CDR1 and CDR2: GTSNPN, SVGIG (reference sequence). V lost 3 bases and J 0 bases, leaving 12 bases between the germline ends. The CDR3 spells CAWSVGHSSGNTIYF. The CDR3 DNA reads TGTGCCTGGAGCGTTGGACACAGCTCTGGAAACACCATATATTTT.

This CDR3 is CASSFTGASGNTIYF. The CDR3 coding sequence is TGTGCCAGCAGCTTCACAGGTGCCTCTGGAAACACCATATATTTT. The chain joins TRBV7-6 to TRBJ1-3; a possible D gene is TRBD1 (5 bases). Trimming left V 3 bases short and J 0 bases short, with 9 bases between. This CDR3 region has 15 residues. Germline V gene sequence: CDR1 SGHVS, CDR2 FNYEAQ. The entire variable domain, with the rest obtained from reference TRBV7-6 and TRBJ1-3, is as follows: GAGVSQSPRYKVTKRGQDVALRCDPISGHVSLYWYRQALGQGPEFLTYFNYEAQQDKSGLPNDRFSAERPEGSISTLTIQRTEQRDSAMYRCASSFTGASGNTIYFGEGSWLTVV.

The rearrangement joins TRBV5-5 to TRBJ1-6; tentative D call: TRBD1 (6 bases). V gave up 1 base and J gave up 6 bases, with 14 bases separating them. The CDR3 has 16 amino acids. The V gene's germline CDR1 is SGHKS and CDR2 YYEKEE (reference sequence). CDR3 DNA sequence: TGTGCCAGCAGCTTGATCCAGGGGCGAAGTAATTCACCCCTCCACTTT. It specifies CASSLIQGRSNSPLHF.

The chain employs TRBV7-2 and TRBJ1-3; D gene unclear. Trimming took 0 bases from V and 5 from J, leaving 5 bases between them. The CDR3 loop spans 13 amino acids. Germline V gene data show CDR1 as SGHTA and CDR2 as FQGNSA. CDR3 sequence reads: CASSLAVRNTIYF. Here the CDR3 DNA reads TGTGCCAGCAGCTTAGCGGTCAGAAACACCATATATTTT. Together with reference TRBV7-2 and TRBJ1-3, the CDR3 gives the full variable domain: GAGVSQSPSNKVTEKGKDVELRCDPISGHTALYWYRQSLGQGLEFLIYFQGNSAPDKSGLPSDRFSAERTGGSVSTLTIQRTQQEDSAVYLCASSLAVRNTIYFGEGSWLTVV.

The table lists this clone with a few counts. The rearrangement joins TRBV11-3 to TRBJ2-2, with 7 bases identical to TRBD2. V was pared by 5 bases and J by 3 bases, with 9 bases of the junction left unmatched. Looked up from germline, CDR1 is SGHNT and CDR2 is YENEEA. This CDR3 comprises 16 residues. The CDR3 coding sequence is TGTGCCAGCAGCCCTTGGGGGGGAACTGACACCGGGGAGCTGTTTTTT. Translation gives CASSPWGGTDTGELFF.

V usage is TRBV7-2 and J usage is TRBJ2-1; TRBD2 matches at 11 bases. The ends lost 5 bases at V and 2 bases at J; junction bases unmatched: 2. CDR1 and CDR2 from the germline V gene are SGHTA and FQGNSA. This CDR3 is built from 15 residues. Written as DNA, the CDR3 is TGTGCCAGCAGCAAGACTAGCGGGACCTACAATGAGCAGTTCTTC. Protein sequence: CASSKTSGTYNEQFF.

This clone was seen more than once but under ten times. The chain uses TRBV5-5 and TRBJ2-1; no clear D gene. Trimming removed 2 bases at V and 4 bases at J, with 7 bases between. The CDR3 totals 13 residues. Germline V gene sequence: CDR1 SGHKS, CDR2 YYEKEE (reference sequence). The CDR3 coding sequence is TGTGCCAGCAGCTTTAGCAATTACAATGAGCAGTTCTTC. Translating it yields CASSFSNYNEQFF.

The table lists this clone with a count of one. This sequence joins TRBV10-3 and TRBJ2-7; TRBD2 matches 9 bases. Trimming cost V 6 bases and J 2 bases; bases outside gene matches: 11. Germline values: CDR1 ENHRY, CDR2 SYGVKD. CDR3 length: 16 residues. CDR3 protein: CAIRSSDSGSTYEQYF. The CDR3 region has the DNA TGTGCCATCAGATCGAGTGATAGCGGGAGTACCTACGAGCAGTACTTC.

This clone appeared a few times. The genes are TRBV11-3 and TRBJ1-1; D may be TRBD1 (5 bases). Trimming pared 0 bases from V and 4 bases from J, leaving 6 bases between. The CDR3 totals 13 residues. Germline loops: CDR1 SGHNT, CDR2 YENEEA. The CDR3 DNA reads as TGTGCCAGCAGCTTAGAGGGGACCACTGAAGCTTTCTTT. Protein: CASSLEGTTEAFF.

The chain uses TRBV5-1 and TRBJ2-7; 9 bases map to TRBD2. The CDR3 spans 16 residues. The V gene's germline CDR1 is SGHRS and CDR2 YFSETQ. V lost 4 bases to trimming and J lost 7 bases; unmatched junction nucleotides: 15. CDR3 nucleotide sequence: TGCGCCAGCAGCGTGGCAGTAGCGGGAGCTTCTCGGGAGCAGTACTTC. Translating it yields CASSVAVAGASREQYF.